This T cell receptor beta chain came from a study of blood T cell repertoires in COVID-19. This clone has a handful of counts. Methods used by the authors: Estimation of nucleated cell counts relied on the amplification of reference gene primers. The method was immunoSEQ multiplex PCR; TCRdb's version includes in-frame clones alone and lacks a portion of them. The V and J calls and clone size were taken over from that table, and D and trimming were inferred from the DNA. The data contain some 210,000 clones, about 86% of them seen just once; the ten biggest clones take up around 9.3%. This sequence was found in a woman between 45 and 65 years old with acute COVID-19. Sample: PBMCs or T cells enriched from blood (not recorded which).

CDR3 DNA sequence: TGTGCCAGTAGTTACCACAGGGACACCGTTGGGGAGCAGTACTTC. This gives the protein CASSYHRDTVGEQYF. V is TRBV19 and J is TRBJ2-7, with TRBD1 as a possible D gene (6 bases). The germline V and J ends were trimmed by 5 bases and 7 bases, with 21 bases remaining between them. Looked up from germline, CDR1 is LNHDA and CDR2 is SQIVND (reference sequence). The CDR3 contains 15 residues.